The clone carrying this T cell receptor (beta chain) was seen only a few times. Its antigen is as yet unknown. CDR3 size: 11 residues. Germline V gene lookup returns CDR1 SGHRS and CDR2 YFSETQ. V was trimmed by 6 bases and J by 5 bases, leaving 9 bases between them. Sorting of CD4+ naive, central memory, regulatory and stem cell-like memory cells was performed via CD45RO/CCR7/CD25/CD127/CD95/CD27. The data are from a study of beta chain features in type 1 diabetes. About the research overall: There was similarity between patients and healthy donors in age, gender and cell yields. General observations from the study: PCR might pick shorter templates more often, in the same way for patients and controls. Among patients with Type 1 diabetes, TCRB CDR3s were moderately but significantly shorter in every one of the four CD4+ subsets.

The whole isolated RNA underwent reverse transcription, so sequencing captured expressed TCRB transcripts. The repertoire was sequenced with immunoSEQ multiplex PCR; TCRdb's copy has only in-frame clones and lacks some. The repertoire holds about 160,000 clones, with around 8% as singletons. The sample taken for sequencing was central memory CD4+ T cells from blood. V gene TRBV5-1 combines with J gene TRBJ2-7; D not resolved. The clonotype was recovered from a woman between 40 and 50 years old with type 1 diabetes. CDR3 nucleotides: TGCGCCAGCACCGACTTCGACGAGCAGTACTTC. It codes for CASTDFDEQYF.